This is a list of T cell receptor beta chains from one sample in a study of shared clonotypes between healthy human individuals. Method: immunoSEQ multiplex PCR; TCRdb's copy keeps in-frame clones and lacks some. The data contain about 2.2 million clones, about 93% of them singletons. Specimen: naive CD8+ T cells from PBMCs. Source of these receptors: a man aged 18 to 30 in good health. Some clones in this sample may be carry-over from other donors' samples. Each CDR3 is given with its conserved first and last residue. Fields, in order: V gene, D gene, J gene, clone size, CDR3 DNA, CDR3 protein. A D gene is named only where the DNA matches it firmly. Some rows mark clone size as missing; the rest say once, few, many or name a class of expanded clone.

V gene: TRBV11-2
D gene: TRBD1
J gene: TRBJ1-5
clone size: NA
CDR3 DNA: TGTGCCAGCAGCCTCGTCGACAGGGTGAGCAATCAGCCCCAGCATTTT
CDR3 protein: CASSLVDRVSNQPQHF

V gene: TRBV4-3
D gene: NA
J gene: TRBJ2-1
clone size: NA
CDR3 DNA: TGCGCCAGCAGCCACCGGACGGCGCTCAACAATGAGCAGTTCTTC
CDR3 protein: CASSHRTALNNEQFF

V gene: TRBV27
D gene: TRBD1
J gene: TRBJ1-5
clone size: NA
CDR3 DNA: TGTGCCAGCAGTGTAGGGACAGCGAGCAATCAGCCCCAGCATTTT
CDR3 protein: CASSVGTASNQPQHF

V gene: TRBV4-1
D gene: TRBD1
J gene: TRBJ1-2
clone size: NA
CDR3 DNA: TGCGCCAGCAGCCTCAGGGGGGGAAATGGCTACACCTTC
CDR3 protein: CASSLRGGNGYTF

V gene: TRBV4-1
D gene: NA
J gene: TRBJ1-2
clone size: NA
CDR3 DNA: TGCGCCAGCAGCCAAAAGCCCACGGTAGTCGGGGGTGGGGGCTACACCTTC
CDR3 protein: CASSQKPTVVGGGGYTF

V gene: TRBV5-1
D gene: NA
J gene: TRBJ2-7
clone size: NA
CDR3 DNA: TGCGCCAGCGAGGGACCTCAGACAGGGCAGTACTTC
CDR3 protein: CASEGPQTGQYF

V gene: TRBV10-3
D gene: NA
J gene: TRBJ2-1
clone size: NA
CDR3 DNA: TGTGCCATCAGGGACTCAAACCTCAATGAGCAGTTCTTC
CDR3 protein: CAIRDSNLNEQFF

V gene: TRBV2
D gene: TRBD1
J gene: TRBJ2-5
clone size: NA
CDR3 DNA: TGTGCCAGCAGGGAGACAGGGTACGAGACCCAGTACTTC
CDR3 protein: CASRETGYETQYF

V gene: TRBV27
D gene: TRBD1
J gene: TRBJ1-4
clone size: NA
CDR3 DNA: TGTGCCAGCAGTTTGTACAGGGGGCGTAATGAAAAACTGTTTTTT
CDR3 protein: CASSLYRGRNEKLFF

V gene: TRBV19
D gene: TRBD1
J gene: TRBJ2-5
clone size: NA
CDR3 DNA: TGTGCCAGTAGTGCCCGAGGGGGCAGCCAAGAGACCCAGTACTTC
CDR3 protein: CASSARGGSQETQYF

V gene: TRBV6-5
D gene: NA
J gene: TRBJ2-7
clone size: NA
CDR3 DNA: TGTGCCAGCAGCTCCATTACCTACGAGCAGTACTTC
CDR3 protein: CASSSITYEQYF

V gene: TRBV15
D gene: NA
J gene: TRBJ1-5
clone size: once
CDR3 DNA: TGTGCCACCAGCAGATCCATGGACTGGCAGCCCCAGCATTTT
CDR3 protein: CATSRSMDWQPQHF

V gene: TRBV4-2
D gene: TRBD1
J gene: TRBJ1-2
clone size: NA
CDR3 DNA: TGTGCCAGCAGCCAAGACGAGGAAGGGCAGGGGGCTTTTGGCTACACCTTC
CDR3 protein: CASSQDEEGQGAFGYTF

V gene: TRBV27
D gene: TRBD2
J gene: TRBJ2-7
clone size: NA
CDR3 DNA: TGTGCCAGCAGTTTAAGTCCTAGCGGGAGTGGCTACGAGCAGTACTTC
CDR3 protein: CASSLSPSGSGYEQYF

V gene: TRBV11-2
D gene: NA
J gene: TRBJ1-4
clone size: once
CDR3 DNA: TGTGCCAGCAGCGTCCTCCCGCGGGAGATGGGTGAAAAACTGTTTTTT
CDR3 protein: CASSVLPREMGEKLFF

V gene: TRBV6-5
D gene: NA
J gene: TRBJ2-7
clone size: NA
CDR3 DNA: TGTGCCAGTGGGGGGGCAGGCGGTCGAGGGTACGAGCAGTACTTC
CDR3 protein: CASGGAGGRGYEQYF

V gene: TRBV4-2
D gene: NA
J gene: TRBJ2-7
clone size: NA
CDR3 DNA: TGTGCCAGCAGCAACCTCAGGGACTCCTACGAGCAGTACTTC
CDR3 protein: CASSNLRDSYEQYF

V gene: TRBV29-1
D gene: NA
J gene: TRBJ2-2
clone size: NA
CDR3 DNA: TGCAGCGTTGAACGGGGGAACGGGGAGCTGTTTTTT
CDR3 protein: CSVERGNGELFF

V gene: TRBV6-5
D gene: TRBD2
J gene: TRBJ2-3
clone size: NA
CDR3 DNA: TGTGCCAGCAGTTACGGGGGGGCAGATACGCAGTATTTT
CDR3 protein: CASSYGGADTQYF

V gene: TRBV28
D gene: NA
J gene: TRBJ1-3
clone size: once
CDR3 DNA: TGTGCCAGCAGTTTTCGGGGCTCAAACACCATATATTTT
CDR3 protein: CASSFRGSNTIYF

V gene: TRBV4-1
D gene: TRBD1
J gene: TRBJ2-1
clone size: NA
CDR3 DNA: TGCGCCAGCAGCCAAGAGCCCACCCGGACAGGGGTACCAACAAAGTTCTTC
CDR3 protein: CASSQEPTRTGVPTKFF

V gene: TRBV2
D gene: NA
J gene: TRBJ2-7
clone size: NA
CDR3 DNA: TGTGCCAGCAGTGTAGGTCCTGACAGCTCCTACGAGCAGTACTTC
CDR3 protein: CASSVGPDSSYEQYF

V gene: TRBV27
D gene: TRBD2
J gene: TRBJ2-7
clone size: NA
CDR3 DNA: TGTGCCAGCAGTTGGGAGGGAGGGTACGAGCAGTACTTC
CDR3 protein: CASSWEGGYEQYF

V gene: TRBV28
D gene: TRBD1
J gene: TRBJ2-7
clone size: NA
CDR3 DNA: TGTGCCAGCAGTATTGGACAGGGGAGCGGGGAGGAGCAGTACTTC
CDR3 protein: CASSIGQGSGEEQYF

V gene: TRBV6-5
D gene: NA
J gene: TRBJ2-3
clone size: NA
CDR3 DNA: TGTGCCAGCAGTTTATCAAGGACAGATACGCAGTATTTT
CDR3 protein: CASSLSRTDTQYF

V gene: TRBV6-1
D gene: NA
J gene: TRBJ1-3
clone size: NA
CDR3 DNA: TGTGCCAGCAAAAGCCGCTCCCCTGGAAACACCATATATTTT
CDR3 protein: CASKSRSPGNTIYF

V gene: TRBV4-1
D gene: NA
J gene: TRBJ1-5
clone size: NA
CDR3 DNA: TGCGCCAGCAGCCCAAGGTTCGAGGAGCCTTTATTGCCCCAGCATTTT
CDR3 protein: CASSPRFEEPLLPQHF

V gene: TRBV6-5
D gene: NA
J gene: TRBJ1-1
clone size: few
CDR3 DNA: TGTGCCAGCAGTTCCGGGAACATGAACACTGAAGCTTTCTTT
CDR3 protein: CASSSGNMNTEAFF

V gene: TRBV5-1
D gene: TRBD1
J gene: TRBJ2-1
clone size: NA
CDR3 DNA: TGCGCCAGCAGCTTGCGGACAGGATACAATGAGCAGTTCTTC
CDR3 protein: CASSLRTGYNEQFF

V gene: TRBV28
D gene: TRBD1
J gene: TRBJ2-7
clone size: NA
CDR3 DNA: TGTGCCAGCAGTTTTCTTCGACAGGGGGTCAACGAGCAGTACTTC
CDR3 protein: CASSFLRQGVNEQYF

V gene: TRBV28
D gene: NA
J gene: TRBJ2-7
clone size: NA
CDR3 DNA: TGTGCCAGCAGTTCTCCTTTGATCTACGAGCAGTACTTC
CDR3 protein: CASSSPLIYEQYF

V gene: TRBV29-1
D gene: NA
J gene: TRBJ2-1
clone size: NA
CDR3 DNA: TGCAGCGTTGTTTTCAGGGGAGACCTGGACAATGAGCAGTTCTTC
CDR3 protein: CSVVFRGDLDNEQFF

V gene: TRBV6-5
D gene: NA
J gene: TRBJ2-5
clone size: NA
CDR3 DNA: TGTGCCAGCAGCTATCGGGACCGGCCCCGGGAGACCCAGTACTTC
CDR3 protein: CASSYRDRPRETQYF

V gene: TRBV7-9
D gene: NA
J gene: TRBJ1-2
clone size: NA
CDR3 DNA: TGTGCCAGCAGCATGACACAGGGAAACTATGGCTACACCTTC
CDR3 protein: CASSMTQGNYGYTF

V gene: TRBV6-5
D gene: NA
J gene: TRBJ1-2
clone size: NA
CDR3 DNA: TGTGCCAGCGCACAGACCTTCTATAACTATGGCTACACCTTC
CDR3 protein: CASAQTFYNYGYTF

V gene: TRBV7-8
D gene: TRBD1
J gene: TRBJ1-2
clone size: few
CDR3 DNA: TGTGCCAGCAGCAGCCCAGGGGGCAGGTCTAACTATGGCTACACCTTC
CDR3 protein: CASSSPGGRSNYGYTF

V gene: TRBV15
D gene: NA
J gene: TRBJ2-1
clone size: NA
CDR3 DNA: TGTGCCACTGGGGGAGTTTTAAGTCGGGATGAGCAGTTCTTC
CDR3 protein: CATGGVLSRDEQFF

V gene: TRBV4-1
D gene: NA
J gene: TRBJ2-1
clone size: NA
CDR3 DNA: TGCGCCAGCAGCCAAGACCAGGCGGGTCCCTACAATGAGCAGTTCTTC
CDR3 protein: CASSQDQAGPYNEQFF

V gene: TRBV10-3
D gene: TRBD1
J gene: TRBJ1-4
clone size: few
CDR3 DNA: TGTGCCATCCCTACAGGGGTGTTTGAAAAACTGTTTTTT
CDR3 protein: CAIPTGVFEKLFF

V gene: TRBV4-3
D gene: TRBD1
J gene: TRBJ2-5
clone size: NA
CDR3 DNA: TGCGCCAGCAGCCGCCTGACAGGGTTGCAAGAGACCCAGTACTTC
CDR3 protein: CASSRLTGLQETQYF

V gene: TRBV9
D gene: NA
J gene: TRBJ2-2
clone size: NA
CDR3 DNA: TGTGCCAGCAGCGCCCGTTACGGGATCGACACCGGGGAGCTGTTTTTT
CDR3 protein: CASSARYGIDTGELFF

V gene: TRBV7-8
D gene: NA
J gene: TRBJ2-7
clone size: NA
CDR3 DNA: TGTGCCAGCAGCCACATATCCGAGAACGAGCAGTACTTC
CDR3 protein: CASSHISENEQYF

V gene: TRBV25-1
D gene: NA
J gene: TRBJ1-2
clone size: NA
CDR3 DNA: TGTGCCAGCAGTGAATTGGGGGGCTACTATGGCTACACCTTC
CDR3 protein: CASSELGGYYGYTF

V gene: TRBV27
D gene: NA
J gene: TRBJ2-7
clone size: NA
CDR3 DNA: TGTGCCAGCAGTAAACAGGGCTACGAGCAGTACTTC
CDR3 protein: CASSKQGYEQYF

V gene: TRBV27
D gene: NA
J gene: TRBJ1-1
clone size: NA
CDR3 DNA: TGTGCCAGCAGTTCCTCACTACAGGGATACACTGAAGCTTTCTTT
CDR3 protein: CASSSSLQGYTEAFF

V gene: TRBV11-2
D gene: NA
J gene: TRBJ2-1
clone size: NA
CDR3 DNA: TGTGCCAGCAGCTTACCCTCTCAGCAGTTCTTC
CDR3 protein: CASSLPSQQFF

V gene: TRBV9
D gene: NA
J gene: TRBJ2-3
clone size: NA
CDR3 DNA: TGTGCCAGCAGCGCCACTTTGGCTACTAGCACAGATACGCAGTATTTT
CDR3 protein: CASSATLATSTDTQYF

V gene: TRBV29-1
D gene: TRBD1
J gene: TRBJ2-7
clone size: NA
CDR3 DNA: TGCAGCGTTGAGGGGACAGGCTACGAGCAGTACTTC
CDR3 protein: CSVEGTGYEQYF

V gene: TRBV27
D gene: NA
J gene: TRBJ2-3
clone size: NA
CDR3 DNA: TGTGCCAGCAGTTTCCTATATTCGGGGCCAGATACGCAGTATTTT
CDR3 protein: CASSFLYSGPDTQYF

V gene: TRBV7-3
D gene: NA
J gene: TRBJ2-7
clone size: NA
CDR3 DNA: TGTGCCAGCAGCTTAACAGGGACGGGCGAGCAGTACTTC
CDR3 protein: CASSLTGTGEQYF

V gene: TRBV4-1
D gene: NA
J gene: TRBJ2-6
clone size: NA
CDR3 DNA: TGCGCCAGCAGCCAAGATCAGGCGAACGGGGCCAACGTCCTGACTTTC
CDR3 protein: CASSQDQANGANVLTF

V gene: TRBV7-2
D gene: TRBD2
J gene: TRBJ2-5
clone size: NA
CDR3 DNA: TGTGCCAGCACCCCTCTCTTGGGGGGACTACAAGAGACCCAGTACTTC
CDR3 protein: CASTPLLGGLQETQYF

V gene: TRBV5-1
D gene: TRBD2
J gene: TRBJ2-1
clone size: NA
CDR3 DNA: TGCGCCAGCAGTGAGACTAGCGGGTACAATGAGCAGTTCTTC
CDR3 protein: CASSETSGYNEQFF